This TCR beta chain was identified during a study of spatial heterogeneity in lung cancer (dated by TCRdb to about 2019). With regard to the full study: Beta-chain transcripts were consistently detected in greater numbers than alpha-chain transcripts, which likely reflects a higher abundance of beta-chain transcripts. In non-small cell lung cancer, the study made a quantitative comparison of TCR alpha and beta repertoires among multiple tumor regions, matched nontumor lung and blood. At surgery, both alpha and beta chains were TCR-sequenced in roughly 230 tumor regions, approximately 64 matched nontumor lung samples and some 56 PBMC samples. In the raw uncorrected reads, each unique combination of TCR and UMI appeared more than ten times on average. Nonsynonymous mutation counts, determined by whole-exome sequencing of tumor tissue, were related to features of the TCR repertoire.

As for this clonotype: Its specific antigen is unknown. No clone much larger than this one lies a single base away; base qualities are absent.

The protocol used for the library was 5' RACE. Sequencing was carried out with a NextSeq 500. The TCR library protocol attached a unique molecular identifier to each TCR cDNA molecule to allow correction of PCR and sequencing errors. In the paper's pipeline: Decombinator tools were used for TCR identification, UMI-based error correction and CDR3 extraction. TCRs above a frequency of 2 per 1,000, corresponding to the top 1% of the tumor frequency distribution, were defined as expanded. Each repertoire was subsampled 100 times to 5,000 TCRs, after which Renyi diversity was computed with the R vegan package. CDR3 similarity networks were built from amino acid triplet string-kernel similarity, with CDR3s being connected when pairwise similarity was above 0.82. TCRdb reran the public reads through fastp at Q25 and MiXCR, keeping productive beta chains. Each CDR3 protein gets just one entry, which takes the most common genes and DNA from the rows behind it. The V and J calls reflect TCRdb's pipeline rather than the authors' work. This sample holds some 7,500 distinct CDR3 sequences; over 7.5% were observed only once. Approximately 46% of the sample belongs to the ten largest clones.

Points the paper makes about the study in general: Ubiquitous expanded tumor TCRs showed up in blood more often at tumor resection than at routine follow-up. Confirming at a functional level the hypothesis that regional TCRs recognize regional mutations was considered to require additional single-cell paired TCR alpha and beta sequencing.

The CDR3 holds 13 amino acids from the cysteine to the phenylalanine. The retained sequence is limited to the CDR3, 39 bases, with the frame set at the first base. V is pared back by 6 bases and J by 4 bases, with 9 bases lying between the germline termini. The germline V gene provides CDR1 MDHEN and CDR2 SYDVKM. Taken with the paper, the label for time point translates to: sample taken at primary tumor resection. The donors were 65 to 85 patients from the lung TRACERx cohort who had early-stage, untreated non-small cell lung cancer. TCR sequencing used whole RNA extracted from tumor and nontumor lung tissue, or from cryopreserved PBMC samples, without cell sorting. Patients were selected for TCR sequencing only if sufficient RNA was available from at least two tumor regions.

The specimen was PBMCs, collected at surgery. This TCR derives from a male donor with early-stage non-small cell lung cancer. This chain is built from TRBV28 and TRBJ2-2; no D gene can be assigned with confidence. Read as DNA, the sequence is TGTGCCAGCAGGTTAGAGGTCACCGGGGAGCTGTTTTTT. This gives the protein CASRLEVTGELFF.